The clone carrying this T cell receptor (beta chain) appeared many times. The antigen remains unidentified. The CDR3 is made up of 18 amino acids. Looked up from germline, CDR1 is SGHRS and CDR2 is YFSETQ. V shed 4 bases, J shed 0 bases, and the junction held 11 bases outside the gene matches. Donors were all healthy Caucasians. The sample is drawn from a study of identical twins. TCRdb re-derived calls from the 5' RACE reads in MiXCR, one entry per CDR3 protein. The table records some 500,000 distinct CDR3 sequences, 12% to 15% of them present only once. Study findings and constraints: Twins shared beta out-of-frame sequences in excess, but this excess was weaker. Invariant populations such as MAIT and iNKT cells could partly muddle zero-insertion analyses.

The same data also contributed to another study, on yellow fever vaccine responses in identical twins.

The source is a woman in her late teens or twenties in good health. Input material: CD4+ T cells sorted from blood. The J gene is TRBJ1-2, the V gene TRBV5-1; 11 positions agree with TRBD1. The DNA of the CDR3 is TGCGCCAGCAGCCCTGGACCGGGACAGGGGGGGTCTAACTATGGCTACACCTTC. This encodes CASSPGPGQGGSNYGYTF.